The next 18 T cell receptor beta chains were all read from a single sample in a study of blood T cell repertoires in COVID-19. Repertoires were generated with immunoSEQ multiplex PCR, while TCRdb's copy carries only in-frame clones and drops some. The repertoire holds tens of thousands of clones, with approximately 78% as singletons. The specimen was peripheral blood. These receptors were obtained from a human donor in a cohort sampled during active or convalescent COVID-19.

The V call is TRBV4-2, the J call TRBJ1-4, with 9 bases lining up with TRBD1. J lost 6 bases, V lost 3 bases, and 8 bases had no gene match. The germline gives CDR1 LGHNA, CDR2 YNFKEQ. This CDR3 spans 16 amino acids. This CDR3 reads CASSQEPGQGYEKLFF. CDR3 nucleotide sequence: TGTGCCAGCAGCCAGGAACCGGGACAGGGCTATGAAAAACTGTTTTTT.

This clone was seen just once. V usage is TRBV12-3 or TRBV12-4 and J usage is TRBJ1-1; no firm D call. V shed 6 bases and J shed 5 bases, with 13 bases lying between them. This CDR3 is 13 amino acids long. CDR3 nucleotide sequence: TGTGCCAGCAGATCCCCGGAGAGGACTGAAGCTTTCTTT. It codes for CASRSPERTEAFF.

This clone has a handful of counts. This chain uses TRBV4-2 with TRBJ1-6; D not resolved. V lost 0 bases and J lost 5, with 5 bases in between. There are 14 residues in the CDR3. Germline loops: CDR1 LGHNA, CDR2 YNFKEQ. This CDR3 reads CASSQEQNNSPLHF. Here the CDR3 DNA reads TGTGCCAGCAGCCAAGAACAGAATAATTCACCCCTCCACTTT.

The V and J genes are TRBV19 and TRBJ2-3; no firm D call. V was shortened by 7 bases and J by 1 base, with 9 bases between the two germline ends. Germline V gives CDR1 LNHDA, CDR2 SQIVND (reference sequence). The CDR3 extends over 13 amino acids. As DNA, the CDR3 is TGTGCCAGTACCCCCCGGGGCACAGATACGCAGTATTTT. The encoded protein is CASTPRGTDTQYF.

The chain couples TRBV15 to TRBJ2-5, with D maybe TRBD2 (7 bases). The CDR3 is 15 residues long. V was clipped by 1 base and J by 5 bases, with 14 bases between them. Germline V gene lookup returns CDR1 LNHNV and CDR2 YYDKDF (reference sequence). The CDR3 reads CATSRALGGRETQYF. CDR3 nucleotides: TGTGCCACCAGCAGAGCATTGGGGGGGCGGGAGACCCAGTACTTC.

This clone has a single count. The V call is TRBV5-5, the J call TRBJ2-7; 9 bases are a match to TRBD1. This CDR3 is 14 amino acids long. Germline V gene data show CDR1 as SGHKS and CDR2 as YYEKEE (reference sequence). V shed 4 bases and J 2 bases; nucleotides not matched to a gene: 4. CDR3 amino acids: CASSVWTGAYEQYF. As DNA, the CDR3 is TGTGCCAGCAGCGTGTGGACAGGGGCCTACGAGCAGTACTTC.

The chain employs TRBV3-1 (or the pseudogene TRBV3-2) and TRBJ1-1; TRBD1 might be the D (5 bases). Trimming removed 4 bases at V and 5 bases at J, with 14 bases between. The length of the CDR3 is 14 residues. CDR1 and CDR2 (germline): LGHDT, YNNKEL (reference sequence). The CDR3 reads CASSPREGGTEAFF. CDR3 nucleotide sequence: TGTGCCAGCAGCCCCAGGGAGGGAGGGACTGAAGCTTTCTTT.

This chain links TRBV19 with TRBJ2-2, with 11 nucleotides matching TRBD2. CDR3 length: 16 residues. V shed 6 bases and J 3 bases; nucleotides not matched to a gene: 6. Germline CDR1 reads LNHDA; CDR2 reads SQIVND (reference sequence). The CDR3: CASRTLAGGHTGELFF. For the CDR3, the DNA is TGTGCCAGTAGGACTCTAGCGGGGGGTCACACCGGGGAGCTGTTTTTT. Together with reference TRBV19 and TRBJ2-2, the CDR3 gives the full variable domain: DGGITQSPKYLFRKEGQNVTLSCEQNLNHDAMYWYRQDPGQGLRLIYYSQIVNDFQKGDIAEGYSVSREKKESFPLTVTSAQKNPTAFYLCASRTLAGGHTGELFFGEGSRLTVL.

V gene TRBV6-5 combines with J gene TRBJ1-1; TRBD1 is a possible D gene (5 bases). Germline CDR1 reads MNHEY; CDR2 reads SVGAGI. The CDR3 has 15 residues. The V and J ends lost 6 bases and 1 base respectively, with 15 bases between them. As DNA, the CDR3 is TGTGCCAGCAGAGGGGCCTCCAACCCGAACACTGAAGCTTTCTTT. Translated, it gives CASRGASNPNTEAFF.

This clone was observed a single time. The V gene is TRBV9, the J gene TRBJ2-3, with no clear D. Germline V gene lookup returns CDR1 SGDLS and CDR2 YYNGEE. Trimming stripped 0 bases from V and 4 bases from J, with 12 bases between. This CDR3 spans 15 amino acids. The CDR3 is CASSVGPTGPDTQYF. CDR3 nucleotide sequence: TGTGCCAGCAGCGTAGGCCCCACGGGTCCAGATACGCAGTATTTT.

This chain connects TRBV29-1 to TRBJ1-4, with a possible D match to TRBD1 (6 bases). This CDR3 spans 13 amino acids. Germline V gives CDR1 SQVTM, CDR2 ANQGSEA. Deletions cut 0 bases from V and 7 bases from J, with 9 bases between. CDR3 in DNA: TGCAGCGTTGAAGAAGGGGGGGCTGAAAAACTGTTTTTT. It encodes CSVEEGGAEKLFF.

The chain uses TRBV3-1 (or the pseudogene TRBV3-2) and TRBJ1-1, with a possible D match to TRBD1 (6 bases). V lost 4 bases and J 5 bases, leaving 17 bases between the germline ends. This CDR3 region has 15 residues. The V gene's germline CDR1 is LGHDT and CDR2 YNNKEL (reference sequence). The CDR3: CASSPGAQANTEAFF. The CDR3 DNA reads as TGTGCCAGCAGCCCAGGGGCACAGGCCAATACTGAAGCTTTCTTT.

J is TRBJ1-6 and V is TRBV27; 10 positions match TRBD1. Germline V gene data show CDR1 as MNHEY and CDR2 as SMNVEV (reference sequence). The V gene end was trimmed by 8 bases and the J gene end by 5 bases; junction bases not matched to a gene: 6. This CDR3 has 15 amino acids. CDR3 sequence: CASCRGQGHNSPLHF. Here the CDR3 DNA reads TGTGCCAGCTGTCGGGGACAGGGGCATAATTCACCCCTCCACTTT.

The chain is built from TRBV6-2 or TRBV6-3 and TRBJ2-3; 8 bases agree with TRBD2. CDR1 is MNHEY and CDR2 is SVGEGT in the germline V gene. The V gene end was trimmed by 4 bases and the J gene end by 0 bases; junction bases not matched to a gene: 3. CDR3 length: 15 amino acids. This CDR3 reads CASSFGGASTDTQYF. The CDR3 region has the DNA TGTGCCAGCAGTTTCGGGGGGGCTAGCACAGATACGCAGTATTTT.

The CDR3 spells CASSRSGSTEAFF. The CDR3 DNA follows: TGTGCCAGCAGCCGCAGCGGGTCCACTGAAGCTTTCTTT. This sequence joins TRBV7-2 and TRBJ1-1; D gene ambiguous. Germline CDR1 SGHTA, CDR2 FQGNSA. This CDR3 is built from 13 residues. V dropped 5 bases and J dropped 4 bases, with 11 bases sitting between them.

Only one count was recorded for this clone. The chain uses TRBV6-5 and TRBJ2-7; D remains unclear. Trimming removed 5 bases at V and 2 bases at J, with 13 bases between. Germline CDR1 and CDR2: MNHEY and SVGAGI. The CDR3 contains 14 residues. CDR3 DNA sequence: TGTGCCAGCAGTCGACACGTCCAAACCTACGAGCAGTACTTC. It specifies CASSRHVQTYEQYF.

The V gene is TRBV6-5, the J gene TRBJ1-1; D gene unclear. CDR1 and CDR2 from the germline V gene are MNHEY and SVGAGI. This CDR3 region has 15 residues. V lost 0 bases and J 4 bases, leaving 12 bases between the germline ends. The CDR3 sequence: CASSYSRGFGTEAFF. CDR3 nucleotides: TGTGCCAGCAGTTACTCGCGGGGTTTTGGCACTGAAGCTTTCTTT.

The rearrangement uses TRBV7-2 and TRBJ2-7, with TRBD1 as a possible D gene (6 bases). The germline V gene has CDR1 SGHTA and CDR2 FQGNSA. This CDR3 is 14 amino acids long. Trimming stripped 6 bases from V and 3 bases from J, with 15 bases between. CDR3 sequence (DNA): TGTGCCAGCAGATCAGCGACAGGCTTCTACGAGCAGTACTTC. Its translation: CASRSATGFYEQYF. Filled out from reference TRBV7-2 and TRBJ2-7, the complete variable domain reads GAGVSQSPSNKVTEKGKDVELRCDPISGHTALYWYRQSLGQGLEFLIYFQGNSAPDKSGLPSDRFSAERTGGSVSTLTIQRTQQEDSAVYLCASRSATGFYEQYFGPGTRLTVT.